This TCR beta chain appears in the sequencing data of a study of post-analysis software for immune sequencing data. Study-wide points: F measure showed strong co-clustering of same-batch samples. Compared against controls, patients with multiple sclerosis displayed significantly lower normalized Chao1 diversity.

Unique molecular identifiers tagged the TCR beta cDNA libraries. Input populations of roughly 0.85 to 11 million T cells gave rise to some 500,000 cDNA molecules. TCRdb reanalysed the PCR reads using MiXCR and keeps one entry per CDR3 protein. The top ten clones hold 1.7% of a sample with 550,000 to 700,000 distinct CDR3 sequences, about 44% of them seen once. Note on this clonotype: Its antigen is not identified.

The clonotype comes from a girl under 18 with multiple sclerosis. Sequenced input: blood.

The CDR3 loop reads CASSRETTYEQYF. The CDR3 region has the DNA TGTGCCAGCAGTCGCGAAACAACCTACGAGCAGTACTTC. V usage is TRBV25-1 and J usage is TRBJ2-7; D gene unclear. The V end was cut by 5 bases, the J end by 2 bases, with 10 bases between. The CDR3 runs 13 residues. The germline CDR1 and CDR2 sequences are MGHDK and SYGVNS.